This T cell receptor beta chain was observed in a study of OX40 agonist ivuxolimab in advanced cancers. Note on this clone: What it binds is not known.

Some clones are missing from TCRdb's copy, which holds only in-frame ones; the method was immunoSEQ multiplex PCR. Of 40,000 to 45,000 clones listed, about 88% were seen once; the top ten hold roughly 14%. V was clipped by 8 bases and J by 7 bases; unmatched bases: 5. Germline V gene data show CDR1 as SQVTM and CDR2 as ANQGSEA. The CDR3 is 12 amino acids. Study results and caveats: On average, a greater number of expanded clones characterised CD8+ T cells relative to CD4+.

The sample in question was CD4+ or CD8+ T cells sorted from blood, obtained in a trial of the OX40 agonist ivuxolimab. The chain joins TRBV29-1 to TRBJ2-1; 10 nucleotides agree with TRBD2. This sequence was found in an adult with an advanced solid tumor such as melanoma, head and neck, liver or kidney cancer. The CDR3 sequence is CSTLAGVNEQFF. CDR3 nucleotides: TGCAGCACGCTAGCGGGAGTTAATGAGCAGTTCTTC.